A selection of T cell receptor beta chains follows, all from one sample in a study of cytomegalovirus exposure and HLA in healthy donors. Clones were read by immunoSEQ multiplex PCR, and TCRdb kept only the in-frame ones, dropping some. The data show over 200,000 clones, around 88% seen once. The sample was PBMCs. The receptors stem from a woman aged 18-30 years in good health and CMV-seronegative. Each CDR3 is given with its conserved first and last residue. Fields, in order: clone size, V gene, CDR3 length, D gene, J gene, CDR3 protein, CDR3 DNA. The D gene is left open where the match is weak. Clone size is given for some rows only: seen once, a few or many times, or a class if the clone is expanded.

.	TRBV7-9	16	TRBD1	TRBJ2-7	CASSLGTGTFSYEQYF	TGTGCCAGCAGCCTGGGGACAGGAACCTTCTCCTACGAGCAGTACTTC
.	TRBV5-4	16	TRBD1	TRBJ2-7	CASRAGQGAYQGEQYF	TGTGCCAGCAGGGCGGGACAGGGGGCGTATCAGGGCGAGCAGTACTTC
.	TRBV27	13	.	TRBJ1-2	CASSLKGNYGYTF	TGTGCCAGCAGTTTAAAGGGGAACTATGGCTACACCTTC
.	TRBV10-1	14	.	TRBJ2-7	CARSGAVAAYEQYF	TGCGCCAGAAGTGGCGCGGTTGCTGCCTACGAGCAGTACTTC
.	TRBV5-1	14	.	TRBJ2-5	CASSVQGGRETQYF	TGCGCCAGCAGCGTTCAGGGAGGAAGGGAGACCCAGTACTTC
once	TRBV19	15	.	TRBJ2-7	CASSPDGTRYYEQYF	TGTGCCAGTAGTCCGGACGGGACAAGGTACTACGAGCAGTACTTC
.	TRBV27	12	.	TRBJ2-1	CASWSSYNEQFF	TGTGCCAGCTGGAGCTCCTACAATGAGCAGTTCTTC
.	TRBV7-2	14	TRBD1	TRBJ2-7	CASSSLDRVYEQYF	TGTGCCAGCAGCTCCTTGGACAGGGTGTACGAGCAGTACTTC
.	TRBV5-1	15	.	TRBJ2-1	CASSLSAGDYNEQFF	TGCGCCAGCAGCTTGTCTGCGGGTGATTACAATGAGCAGTTCTTC
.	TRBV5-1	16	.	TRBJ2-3	CASSSDSLGGGDTQYF	TGCGCCAGCAGCTCAGATAGTCTAGGAGGAGGGGATACGCAGTATTTT
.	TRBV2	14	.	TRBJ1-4	CASSETETNEKLFF	TGTGCCAGCAGTGAGACAGAAACTAATGAAAAACTGTTTTTT